A selection of T cell receptor beta chains follows, all from one sample in a study of post-analysis software for immune sequencing data. TCRdb re-analysed the PCR reads in MiXCR, keeping a single row per CDR3 protein. The sample holds approximately 350,000 distinct CDR3 sequences, around a third seen once. Sequencing was done on a sample of blood. The origin of the receptors is a girl between 5 and 17 years old with multiple sclerosis. The CDR3 runs from the conserved cysteine through the conserved F or W.

j_call v_call cdr3_aa
TRBJ2-7 TRBV10-3 CAISGLGAGVNEQYF
TRBJ2-3 TRBV28 CASSSWGQNTDTQYF
TRBJ1-4 TRBV20-1 CSASPTGRVTNEKLFF
- TRBV5-1 CASSLEGSGPNEQYF
TRBJ2-3 TRBV12-3/TRBV12-4 CASSFTLTDTQYF
TRBJ1-1 TRBV7-9 CASSPQTPEAFF
TRBJ2-1 TRBV12-3/TRBV12-4 CATQGGTGKVNEQFF
TRBJ1-1 TRBV7-2 CASSPPDSNTEAFF
TRBJ1-1 TRBV29-1 CSGNSQGNTEAFF
TRBJ2-5 TRBV10-3 CAISESGETQYF
TRBJ1-5 TRBV4-3 CASSQDRLLNQPQHF
TRBJ1-1 TRBV4-1 CASSPTGRKNTEAFF
TRBJ2-7 TRBV7-2 CASSLGGERGSYEQYF
TRBJ2-5 TRBV5-1 CASNIQGGETQYF
TRBJ1-2 TRBV12-3/TRBV12-4 CASRSGINYGYTF
TRBJ2-5 TRBV12-3/TRBV12-4 CASSFGQVETQYF
TRBJ2-1 TRBV13 CASSSRAGGHNEQFF
TRBJ2-1 TRBV7-9 CASSLGRTGLNEQFF
TRBJ2-1 TRBV29-1 CSVGGLAGHNEQFF
TRBJ2-5 TRBV28 CASSLQGFQETQYF
TRBJ1-5 TRBV12-3/TRBV12-4 CASSLWGTDQPQHF
TRBJ2-5 TRBV14 CASSQYSPETQYF
TRBJ1-5 TRBV7-9 CASSFSTGSNQPQHF
TRBJ1-2 TRBV12-3/TRBV12-4 CASSGQPYGYTF
TRBJ2-3 TRBV9 CASSVEAEGVDTQYF
TRBJ2-1 TRBV4-1 CASSFSGGNNEQFF
TRBJ2-1 TRBV7-2 CASSQRGLKGDEQFF
TRBJ2-5 TRBV4-1 CASSLRPGADEQYF
TRBJ1-1 TRBV10-3 CAISLQGWSTEAFF
TRBJ1-2 TRBV7-9 CASTGTGTETNYGYTF
TRBJ2-3 TRBV28 CASRVRGTDTQYF
TRBJ2-5 TRBV7-2 CASSFPGLRGEYQETQYF
TRBJ2-3 TRBV6-1 CATFRWGSRTDTQYF
TRBJ2-6 TRBV18 CASSPPFRAGANVLTF
TRBJ2-3 TRBV3-1 CAGSQDQDFTDTQYF